The 32 T cell receptor beta chains below come from one sample, sequenced in a study of regulatory T cells in long-lasting Graves disease. Time point of the sample: newly diagnosed GD, antithyroid drugs for less than 3 months. The TCR library was made from RNA that had been extracted from PBMCs in TRIzol. For TCR beta, libraries came from iRepertoire HTBI primers and Arm-PCR of CDR3 regions. TCRdb used MiXCR to reprocess the multiplex PCR reads, holding one entry per CDR3 protein. Here the sample spans 520,000 or so distinct CDR3 sequences, 12% being singletons. These data were also reused for a study on T cells in Graves' hyperthyroidism and ophthalmopathy.

The specimen comprised peripheral blood mononuclear cells (PBMCs), sampled at new diagnosis, from a patient treated with antithyroid drugs. Receptor source: a woman aged 30 to 39 with Graves disease.

This clonotype has more than one count but fewer than ten. The chain combines TRBV7-2 with TRBJ2-5; 14 bases line up with TRBD2. The V segment lost 0 bases and the J segment 9 bases; nucleotides outside the gene matches: 3. The CDR3 extends over 15 amino acids. Germline CDR1 and CDR2: SGHTA and FQGNSA. The CDR3 nucleotides read TGTGCCAGCAGCTTAGCGGGACTAGCGGGAGCGCCCCAGTACTTC. Protein sequence: CASSLAGLAGAPQYF.

The V gene is TRBV19, the J gene TRBJ2-7; no reliable D call. Germline CDR1 and CDR2: LNHDA and SQIVND (reference sequence). Trimming removed 3 bases at V and 7 bases at J, with 13 bases between. This CDR3 is built from 13 residues. CDR3 sequence reads: CASSMFQTGEQYF. The CDR3, as DNA: TGTGCCAGTAGTATGTTTCAGACTGGAGAGCAGTACTTC.

The chain joins TRBV19 to TRBJ2-7; D possibly corresponds to TRBD2 (5 bases). The CDR3 has 15 amino acids. V was cut by 3 bases and J by 0 bases, with 12 bases left in between. Germline CDR1 is LNHDA and CDR2 is SQIVND (reference sequence). The CDR3 region has the DNA TGTGCCAGTAGTATTAAAGGGAGCAGCTCCTACGAGCAGTACTTC. Residues: CASSIKGSSSYEQYF. The entire variable domain, with the rest obtained from reference TRBV19 and TRBJ2-7, is as follows: DGGITQSPKYLFRKEGQNVTLSCEQNLNHDAMYWYRQDPGQGLRLIYYSQIVNDFQKGDIAEGYSVSREKKESFPLTVTSAQKNPTAFYLCASSIKGSSSYEQYFGPGTRLTVT.

This rearrangement joins TRBV7-2 to TRBJ2-7; TRBD2 agrees at 8 bases. V shed 5 bases, J shed 2 bases, and the junction held 8 bases outside the gene matches. CDR1 is SGHTA and CDR2 is FQGNSA in the germline V gene. The CDR3 contains 15 residues. The CDR3 here is CASSRRLAGTYEQYF. In DNA form, the CDR3 reads TGTGCCAGCAGCAGGAGATTAGCGGGGACCTACGAGCAGTACTTC.

This clonotype was observed a handful of times. CDR3 DNA sequence: TGCGCCAGCAGCTTTCTTCGGGTAGCGGAATACGAGCAGTACTTC. It codes for CASSFLRVAEYEQYF. The chain uses TRBV5-1 and TRBJ2-7; weak D call: TRBD2 (6 bases). Germline V gene lookup returns CDR1 SGHRS and CDR2 YFSETQ. Trimming took off 2 bases at V and 4 bases at J, with 16 bases between the two ends. The CDR3 is made up of 15 amino acids. Full variable domain (rest looked up from reference TRBV5-1 and TRBJ2-7): KAGVTQTPRYLIKTRGQQVTLSCSPISGHRSVSWYQQTPGQGLQFLFEYFSETQRNKGNFPGRFSGRQFSNSRSEMNVSTLELGDSALYLCASSFLRVAEYEQYFGPGTRLTVT.

The rearrangement uses TRBV25-1 and TRBJ1-4; D remains ambiguous. The V end lost 6 bases, the J end lost 8 bases, and 7 bases lay between the germline ends. This CDR3 contains 11 residues. Per germline, CDR1 MGHDK and CDR2 SYGVNS. CDR3 loop: CASRENEKLFF. As DNA, the CDR3 is TGTGCCAGCAGGGAGAACGAAAAACTGTTTTTT.

This clonotype has a count of ten or more. The chain links TRBV19 to TRBJ1-3, with 7 bases fitting TRBD1. With V trimmed by 4 bases and J by 4 bases, 10 bases remained unmatched. This CDR3 is 16 amino acids long. Per germline, CDR1 LNHDA and CDR2 SQIVND (reference sequence). This chain's CDR3 is CASSTRTGDFGNTIYF. CDR3 DNA: TGTGCCAGTAGTACCCGGACAGGAGATTTCGGAAACACCATATATTTT.

The sample holds many counts of this clonotype. J is TRBJ2-1 and V is TRBV7-7, with 8 bases matching TRBD1. The DNA matches TRBJ2-5 better at its end, which makes the J call doubtful. CDR3 length equals 15 residues. In germline, CDR1 is SSHAT, CDR2 FNYEAQ (reference sequence). This chain's CDR3 is CASSLPGGPEETQYF. For the CDR3, the DNA is TGTGCCAGCAGCCTACCAGGGGGCCCAGAAGAGACCCAGTACTTC.

This clonotype was counted many times. This sequence joins TRBV15 and TRBJ1-5, with D possibly matching TRBD1 (6 bases). The germline V gene has CDR1 LNHNV and CDR2 YYDKDF (reference sequence). This CDR3 region has 16 residues. Trimming pared 3 bases from V and 3 bases from J, leaving 15 bases between. The CDR3 here is CATSSMGRGHNQPQHF. The CDR3 DNA reads as TGTGCCACCAGCAGTATGGGCAGGGGACACAATCAGCCCCAGCATTTT.

This clonotype was seen a handful of times. Given the absence of the conserved phenylalanine or tryptophan at the CDR3 end, a read error is likely. The rearrangement uses TRBV6-1 and TRBJ1-2; maybe TRBD1 (5 bases). The CDR3 extends over 14 amino acids. Germline V CDR1 and CDR2: MNHNS, SASEGT. Trimming took off 6 bases at V and 1 base at J, with 12 bases between the two ends. Written as DNA, the CDR3 is TGTGCCAGCAGGGGGACGGTTGATAACTATGGCTACACCCTC. It encodes CASRGTVDNYGYTL.

The rearrangement joins TRBV19 to TRBJ1-1, with D maybe TRBD1 (5 bases). Germline V gene lookup returns CDR1 LNHDA and CDR2 SQIVND (reference sequence). V lost 2 bases and J 3 bases, leaving 10 bases between the germline ends. The CDR3 loop spans 14 amino acids. The CDR3 loop is CASSIQGRYTEAFF. The CDR3 nucleotides read TGTGCCAGTAGTATACAGGGCCGCTACACTGAAGCTTTCTTT.

This clonotype appeared a few times. V and J are TRBV6-1 and TRBJ2-3; 14 bases match TRBD2. With V trimmed by 4 bases and J by 12 bases, 6 bases remained unmatched. The CDR3 covers 14 residues. CDR1 is MNHNS, CDR2 SASEGT, per germline. The CDR3 is CASSAPGTSGSQYF. CDR3 coding DNA: TGTGCCAGCAGTGCCCCGGGGACTAGCGGGAGTCAGTATTTT.

This clonotype was detected many times. The chain combines TRBV20-1 with TRBJ2-6; possibly TRBD2 for D (6 bases). Per germline, CDR1 DFQATT and CDR2 SNEGSKA (reference sequence). This CDR3 comprises 16 residues. Between the trimmed V and J ends, which lost 2 bases and 4 bases, there was a span of 15 bases. The CDR3, as DNA: TGCAGTGCTAGACGTTTCGGGGGTTCCGGGGCCAACGTCCTGACTTTC. Amino acids: CSARRFGGSGANVLTF.

This chain joins TRBV28 and TRBJ1-2, with 7 positions matching TRBD1. J was trimmed by 8 bases and V by 10 bases; bases with no gene match: 16. From germline, CDR1 is MDHEN and CDR2 SYDVKM. The CDR3 has 14 residues. Written as DNA, the CDR3 is TGTGCCACCCGAGATTTCGGGCAGGGGGTAGGCTACACCTTC. Protein sequence: CATRDFGQGVGYTF.

This clonotype was observed at least ten times. J is TRBJ2-1 and V is TRBV20-1; 8 bases match TRBD2. V lost 4 bases and J lost 5; bases outside the gene matches: 16. This CDR3 has 17 residues. Per the germline V gene, CDR1 is DFQATT and CDR2 is SNEGSKA (reference sequence). CDR3 sequence: CSAIKPGVAGSNNEQFF. DNA for the CDR3: TGCAGTGCTATAAAACCGGGCGTAGCGGGGAGCAACAATGAGCAGTTCTTC.

This clonotype occurred a few times. This chain connects TRBV30 to TRBJ2-1; 8 nucleotides line up with TRBD2. Trimming cost V 2 bases and J 8 bases; bases outside gene matches: 5. From germline, CDR1 is GTSNPN and CDR2 SVGIG (reference sequence). This CDR3 has 13 residues. CDR3 sequence (DNA): TGTGCCTGGAGTAGCGGGAGTGTGCATGAGCAGTTCTTC. Protein: CAWSSGSVHEQFF.

Many counts were recorded for this clonotype. The rearrangement joins TRBV25-1 to TRBJ2-5; TRBD1 matches 7 bases. V shed 0 bases, J shed 5 bases, and the junction held 9 bases outside the gene matches. CDR3 length: 16 amino acids. Germline CDR1 and CDR2: MGHDK and SYGVNS. The CDR3 DNA follows: TGTGCCAGCAGTGAATATCTCTTGACAGGGCGGGAGACCCAGTACTTC. Its translation: CASSEYLLTGRETQYF.

This clonotype was detected many times. The chain recombines TRBV7-3 with TRBJ2-3, with TRBD2 matching over 8 bases. The CDR3 length is 14 residues. V shed 5 bases, J shed 3 bases, and the junction held 4 bases outside the gene matches. The germline V gene encodes CDR1 SGHTA and CDR2 FQGTGA. CDR3 in amino acids: CASSLSGITDTQYF. CDR3 DNA: TGTGCCAGCAGCCTTAGCGGGATAACAGATACGCAGTATTTT.

This clonotype was counted ten times or more. The gene calls are TRBV19 and TRBJ1-3; D uncertain. CDR3 length: 16 residues. Germline CDR1 is LNHDA and CDR2 is SQIVND (reference sequence). Trimming removed 5 bases at V and 0 bases at J, with 14 bases between. CDR3 bases: TGTGCCAGTAGTGACCCGGTTCGCCGCTCTGGAAACACCATATATTTT. As protein: CASSDPVRRSGNTIYF.

This clonotype has a count of ten or more. V and J are TRBV4-1 and TRBJ2-5; the match to TRBD2 covers 9 bases. V was clipped by 4 bases and J by 3 bases; unmatched bases: 3. The CDR3 has 14 residues. Germline V gives CDR1 MGHRA, CDR2 YSYEKL. In DNA form, the CDR3 reads TGCGCCAGCAGCCTCGTAGCGGGGGAAGAGACCCAGTACTTC. Its translation: CASSLVAGEETQYF.

In this sample, this clonotype turned up many times. The rearrangement links TRBV29-1 to TRBJ2-1, with 8 bases that match TRBD2. Germline-derived CDR1 and CDR2 are SQVTM and ANQGSEA. The CDR3 contains 14 residues. J was trimmed by 4 bases and V by 4 bases; bases with no gene match: 6. The CDR3 reads CSVVASGQYNEQFF. CDR3 nucleotide sequence: TGCAGCGTTGTGGCTAGCGGGCAATACAATGAGCAGTTCTTC.

This clonotype was seen more than once but under ten times. This chain uses TRBV7-9 with TRBJ2-5, with a weak D call TRBD1 (6 bases). Trimming took 5 bases from V and 5 from J, leaving 18 bases between them. The length of the CDR3 is 15 residues. Germline V gives CDR1 SEHNR, CDR2 FQNEAQ (reference sequence). The CDR3 DNA follows: TGTGCCAGCAGCCTAGGGACAACCCTTCGGGAGACCCAGTACTTC. Amino acid sequence: CASSLGTTLRETQYF.

This clonotype has at least ten counts. J is TRBJ2-5 and V is TRBV2; unclear D gene. The length of the CDR3 is 13 residues. V lost 1 base and J 9 bases, leaving 12 bases between the germline ends. Germline V gene data show CDR1 as SNHLY and CDR2 as FYNNEI. Here the CDR3 reads CASSEESTGPQYF. The CDR3 DNA is TGTGCCAGCAGTGAAGAGTCGACTGGTCCCCAGTACTTC.

The table lists this clonotype with many counts. J is TRBJ1-1 and V is TRBV28; D remains ambiguous. CDR1 MDHEN and CDR2 SYDVKM come from the germline V gene. The CDR3 is 12 amino acids. Trimming pared 6 bases from V and 0 bases from J, leaving 5 bases between. The CDR3, as DNA: TGTGCCAGCAGCTCTGTGAACACTGAAGCTTTCTTT. It specifies CASSSVNTEAFF.

This clonotype was detected ten times or more. The J gene is TRBJ2-5, the V gene TRBV7-2; D is ambiguous. This CDR3 region has 13 residues. Looked up from germline, CDR1 is SGHTA and CDR2 is FQGNSA. The V and J ends lost 1 base and 3 bases respectively, with 6 bases between them. The CDR3 region has the DNA TGTGCCAGCAGCTTAGTGAGCAAAGAGACCCAGTACTTC. Its protein product is CASSLVSKETQYF.

Turning to this clonotype: A much bigger clone sits one base away, suggesting this may be a read error. The chain uses TRBV24-1 and TRBJ2-3; no clear D. This CDR3 contains 14 residues. Germline-derived CDR1 and CDR2 are KGHDR and SFDVKD. This chain's CDR3 is CAASDLDSTDTQYF. The CDR3 DNA sequence: TGTGCCGCCAGTGACCTCGATAGCACAGATACGCAGTATTTT.

This clonotype showed up just a few times. The rearrangement uses TRBV4-1 and TRBJ1-1; 7 nucleotides agree with TRBD1. Germline V CDR1 and CDR2: MGHRA, YSYEKL. Trimming cost V 4 bases and J 1 base; bases outside gene matches: 6. This CDR3 spans 15 amino acids. DNA of the CDR3: TGCGCCAGCAGCCCCGGACAGGTCGGGAACACTGAAGCTTTCTTT. As protein: CASSPGQVGNTEAFF.

The chain carries TRBV4-1 and TRBJ2-5; perhaps TRBD2 as D (6 bases). Per the germline V gene, CDR1 is MGHRA and CDR2 is YSYEKL. Trimming left V 0 bases short and J 5 bases short, with 22 bases between. The CDR3 has 18 amino acids. The CDR3 spells CASSQDHLAPGVVETQYF. CDR3 nucleotides: TGCGCCAGCAGCCAAGATCACCTTGCTCCGGGAGTAGTGGAGACCCAGTACTTC.

This chain links TRBV7-9 with TRBJ2-1; 8 positions agree with TRBD2. Germline V gene sequence: CDR1 SEHNR, CDR2 FQNEAQ (reference sequence). The length of the CDR3 is 13 residues. V shed 4 bases and J 9 bases; nucleotides not matched to a gene: 5. The DNA for the CDR3 is TGTGCCAGCAGCTCCGGGACTAGGAGTGAGCAGTTCTTC. Protein sequence: CASSSGTRSEQFF.

This clonotype was seen many times. V usage is TRBV20-1 and J usage is TRBJ2-7, with D unclear. This CDR3 spans 11 amino acids. Between the trimmed V and J ends, which lost 3 bases and 2 bases, there was a span of 5 bases. Germline loops: CDR1 DFQATT, CDR2 SNEGSKA (reference sequence). CDR3 in amino acids: CSASTAYEQYF. Here the CDR3 DNA reads TGCAGTGCTAGTACTGCCTACGAGCAGTACTTC.

This clonotype has only a few counts. The chain joins TRBV29-1 to TRBJ2-2; 7 bases align to TRBD1. V lost 5 bases to trimming and J lost 3 bases; unmatched junction nucleotides: 3. Germline V gene data show CDR1 as SQVTM and CDR2 as ANQGSEA. The CDR3 covers 13 residues. The CDR3 spells CSVRQGDTGELFF. The CDR3 region has the DNA TGCAGCGTTCGACAGGGCGACACCGGGGAGCTGTTTTTT.

In its sample, this clonotype was seen a few times. The J gene is TRBJ1-3, the V gene TRBV28, with no clear D. The germline V gene encodes CDR1 MDHEN and CDR2 SYDVKM. The V and J ends lost 8 bases and 4 bases respectively, with 9 bases between them. The CDR3 loop spans 12 amino acids. The CDR3 nucleotides are TGTGCCAGCGGCGTGTCCGGAAACACCATATATTTT. It encodes CASGVSGNTIYF. The full variable domain, its missing parts supplied by reference TRBV28 and TRBJ1-3, is DVKVTQSSRYLVKRTGEKVFLECVQDMDHENMFWYRQDPGLGLRLIYFSYDVKMKEKGDIPEGYSVSREKKERFSLILESASTNQTSMYLCASGVSGNTIYFGEGSWLTVV.